Shown below are 7 T cell receptor beta chains from a single sample sequenced in a study of T cells in Graves' hyperthyroidism and ophthalmopathy. What was amplified from RNA transcripts were TCR beta CDR3 regions. With the HTBI primer set, the TCR CDR3 went through a first round of RT-PCR. A single record per CDR3 protein comes from TCRdb applying MiXCR to the multiplex PCR reads. The sample carries more than 500,000 distinct CDR3 sequences, 14% to 15% recorded once. Sequencing input: blood. These receptors were collected from a woman aged 40 to 50 with Graves' ophthalmopathy.

In this sample, this clonotype turned up a few times. The chain employs TRBV9 and TRBJ2-7; D is uncertain. The germline CDR1 and CDR2 sequences are SGDLS and YYNGEE. The CDR3 contains 15 residues. Deletions cut 0 bases from V and 3 bases from J, with 13 bases between. This chain's CDR3 is CASSVAGLGGYEQYF. The DNA for the CDR3 is TGTGCCAGCAGCGTAGCTGGCTTAGGTGGCTACGAGCAGTACTTC.

This clonotype was found many times. The chain employs TRBV30 and TRBJ1-5; no firm D call. The V gene lost 2 bases and the J gene lost 4 bases, with 9 bases spanning the gap. The CDR3 length is 13 residues. In germline, CDR1 is GTSNPN, CDR2 SVGIG (reference sequence). CDR3 sequence reads: CAWSTRENQPQHF. In DNA, the CDR3 is TGTGCCTGGAGTACCAGAGAGAATCAGCCCCAGCATTTT.

This clonotype was counted many times. The chain joins TRBV6-1 to TRBJ1-2; D is unclear. V was shortened by 0 bases and J by 4 bases, with 9 bases between the two germline ends. CDR3 size: 14 residues. Looked up from germline, CDR1 is MNHNS and CDR2 is SASEGT. This CDR3 is CASSEATLGYGYTF. The CDR3 DNA is TGTGCCAGCAGTGAAGCGACCTTGGGCTATGGCTACACCTTC.

In its sample, this clonotype was seen many times. V gene TRBV28 combines with J gene TRBJ2-4, with 9 bases that match TRBD1. J was trimmed by 0 bases and V by 4 bases; bases with no gene match: 7. This CDR3 is 17 amino acids long. Germline V gives CDR1 MDHEN, CDR2 SYDVKM. This CDR3 reads CASSSQTGGIAKNIQYF. The CDR3 nucleotides are TGTGCCAGCAGTTCGCAGACAGGGGGAATAGCCAAAAACATTCAGTACTTC.

The gene calls are TRBV7-2 and TRBJ1-1, with D perhaps matching TRBD1 (6 bases). The V end was cut by 5 bases, the J end by 2 bases, with 12 bases between. Germline V lookup: CDR1 SGHTA, CDR2 FQGNSA. The CDR3 sequence is 14 residues long. CDR3 nucleotides: TGTGCCAGCAGCCGAGGACAGTTTAACACTGAAGCTTTCTTT. Translated: CASSRGQFNTEAFF.

This clonotype was observed a handful of times. The rearrangement joins TRBV4-1 to TRBJ2-7; either TRBD1 or TRBD2 may supply D (7 bases each). Germline V gene lookup returns CDR1 MGHRA and CDR2 YSYEKL. Trimming pared 0 bases from V and 2 bases from J, leaving 11 bases between. CDR3 length: 15 residues. The CDR3 reads CASSQDRGGAYEQYF. The CDR3 DNA follows: TGCGCCAGCAGCCAAGACAGGGGGGGCGCCTACGAGCAGTACTTC.

This clonotype was counted ten times or more. V usage is TRBV11-2 and J usage is TRBJ2-5; D possibly corresponds to TRBD2 (6 bases). This CDR3 has 18 amino acids. Germline V lookup: CDR1 SGHAT, CDR2 FQNNGV. The V end was cut by 0 bases, the J end by 3 bases, with 20 bases between. The CDR3 reads CASSLDGGTPRGKETQYF. As DNA, the CDR3 is TGTGCCAGCAGCTTAGATGGCGGGACTCCAAGAGGGAAAGAGACCCAGTACTTC. Full variable domain (missing parts from reference TRBV11-2 and TRBJ2-5): EAGVAQSPRYKIIEKRQSVAFWCNPISGHATLYWYQQILGQGPKLLIQFQNNGVVDDSQLPKDRFSAERLKGVDSTLKIQPAKLEDSAVYLCASSLDGGTPRGKETQYFGPGTRLLVL.